The clone carrying this T cell receptor beta chain came up once. What it binds is unknown. V lost 6 bases to trimming and J lost 3 bases; unmatched junction nucleotides: 10. The CDR3 consists of 16 residues. Germline V gives CDR1 SNHLY, CDR2 FYNNEI. Time point given: cycle 4 day 1 (C4D1), after more than five weeks of nivolumab. Brentuximab vedotin exposure varied among the patients, all of whom had relapsed after autologous stem cell transplantation. Starting with thawed PBMCs, CD4+ T cells were purified by magnetic negative selection. Sequencing used immunoSEQ multiplex PCR; TCRdb keeps in-frame clones, though not all of them. Here the sample spans approximately 9,300 clones, 80% to 85% being singletons. This entry belongs to a study of PD-1 blockade in classical Hodgkin lymphoma. Study findings and constraints: Exclusion was the outcome for patients who began nivolumab under 1 year after ASCT. Healthy donors were reported to have higher baseline TCR diversity than newly diagnosed patients.

Specimen: CD4+ T cells from blood, collected before the fourth cycle of nivolumab. This chain joins TRBV2 and TRBJ2-7; 11 nucleotides match TRBD2. The receptor was isolated from a human donor with classical Hodgkin lymphoma. The CDR3 loop is CASRGAPGTSGYEQYF. As DNA, the CDR3 is TGTGCCAGCAGAGGCGCCCCGGGGACTAGCGGCTACGAGCAGTACTTC.